A selection of T cell receptor beta chains follows, all from one sample in a study of blood T cell repertoires in COVID-19. Method: immunoSEQ multiplex PCR; TCRdb's copy keeps in-frame clones and lacks some. The data show 200,000 or so clones, about 85% seen once. The sequencing input was peripheral blood. These receptors were taken from a man between 65 and 85 years old with active or convalescent COVID-19. The CDR3 runs from the conserved cysteine through the conserved F or W. D genes are given only for firm matches. Only part of the rows carry a size: once, few, many, or a class if the clone is expanded.

clone size: NA; V gene: TRBV9; J gene: TRBJ1-1; D gene: NA; CDR3 protein: CASSVAPGTEAFF; CDR3 DNA: TGTGCCAGCAGCGTAGCCCCGGGGACTGAAGCTTTCTTT
clone size: NA; V gene: TRBV2; J gene: TRBJ1-1; D gene: TRBD1; CDR3 protein: CASSGGQSEAFF; CDR3 DNA: TGTGCCAGCAGCGGGGGACAGAGTGAAGCTTTCTTT
clone size: NA; V gene: TRBV20-1; J gene: TRBJ2-1; D gene: TRBD1; CDR3 protein: CSASSRGQGNRNEQFF; CDR3 DNA: TGCAGTGCTAGTTCTCGCGGACAGGGGAATAGGAATGAGCAGTTCTTC
clone size: NA; V gene: TRBV2; J gene: TRBJ2-7; D gene: NA; CDR3 protein: CASSTDSYEQYF; CDR3 DNA: TGTGCCAGCAGTACGGACAGCTACGAGCAGTACTTC
clone size: NA; V gene: TRBV28; J gene: TRBJ2-1; D gene: NA; CDR3 protein: CASSLGVSSGNEQFF; CDR3 DNA: TGTGCCAGCAGTTTAGGGGTGAGTAGCGGAAATGAGCAGTTCTTC
clone size: NA; V gene: TRBV28; J gene: TRBJ2-7; D gene: TRBD2; CDR3 protein: CASSFGTSGRGEQYF; CDR3 DNA: TGTGCCAGCAGTTTTGGGACTAGCGGGAGGGGTGAGCAGTACTTC
clone size: NA; V gene: TRBV2; J gene: TRBJ2-1; D gene: NA; CDR3 protein: CASSGKGHQNEQFF; CDR3 DNA: TGTGCCAGCAGTGGGAAGGGGCACCAAAATGAGCAGTTCTTC
clone size: NA; V gene: TRBV28; J gene: TRBJ2-2; D gene: NA; CDR3 protein: CASSPAGTANTGELFF; CDR3 DNA: TGTGCCAGCAGCCCAGCCGGGACTGCGAACACCGGGGAGCTGTTTTTT
clone size: NA; V gene: TRBV3-1/TRBV3-2; J gene: TRBJ2-7; D gene: NA; CDR3 protein: CASSQAGYGSYEQYF; CDR3 DNA: TGTGCCAGCAGCCAAGCGGGTTACGGTTCCTACGAGCAGTACTTC
clone size: NA; V gene: TRBV5-1; J gene: TRBJ1-6; D gene: TRBD1; CDR3 protein: CASSSQGAPSPLHF; CDR3 DNA: TGCGCCAGCAGCTCTCAGGGGGCCCCGTCACCCCTCCACTTT
clone size: NA; V gene: TRBV6-5; J gene: TRBJ2-7; D gene: NA; CDR3 protein: CATGGLRIYYEQYF; CDR3 DNA: TGTGCCACCGGGGGACTCCGGATCTACTACGAGCAGTACTTC
clone size: NA; V gene: TRBV10-1; J gene: TRBJ2-1; D gene: TRBD2; CDR3 protein: CASSERSGGSLHEQFF; CDR3 DNA: TGCGCCAGCAGTGAGAGAAGCGGGGGATCCCTTCATGAGCAGTTCTTC
clone size: NA; V gene: TRBV15; J gene: TRBJ2-4; D gene: TRBD1; CDR3 protein: CATSRDLGQQIF; CDR3 DNA: TGTGCCACCAGCAGAGATCTGGGACAGCAGATCTTC
clone size: NA; V gene: TRBV7-9; J gene: TRBJ2-2; D gene: TRBD2; CDR3 protein: CASNSDLLAGAGELFF; CDR3 DNA: TGTGCCAGCAACTCAGACTTACTAGCGGGAGCCGGGGAGCTGTTTTTT
clone size: NA; V gene: TRBV6-5; J gene: TRBJ2-3; D gene: NA; CDR3 protein: CASSYSITDTQYF; CDR3 DNA: TGTGCCAGCAGTTACTCTATCACAGATACGCAGTATTTT
clone size: NA; V gene: TRBV5-1; J gene: TRBJ2-5; D gene: NA; CDR3 protein: CASRQDIQETQYF; CDR3 DNA: TGCGCCAGCAGACAAGACATCCAAGAGACCCAGTACTTC
clone size: NA; V gene: TRBV28; J gene: TRBJ2-1; D gene: NA; CDR3 protein: CATPSQVGYNEQFF; CDR3 DNA: TGTGCCACCCCCAGCCAGGTCGGATACAATGAGCAGTTCTTC
clone size: once; V gene: TRBV18; J gene: TRBJ2-2; D gene: NA; CDR3 protein: CASSPGTPPGELFF; CDR3 DNA: TGTGCCAGCTCACCCGGGACTCCGCCCGGGGAGCTGTTTTTT
clone size: NA; V gene: TRBV11-3; J gene: TRBJ2-3; D gene: NA; CDR3 protein: CASSLLTGKSTDTQYF; CDR3 DNA: TGTGCCAGCAGCTTACTCACAGGGAAGAGCACAGATACGCAGTATTTT
clone size: NA; V gene: TRBV30; J gene: TRBJ1-2; D gene: NA; CDR3 protein: CAWSEPNQGFYGYTF; CDR3 DNA: TGTGCCTGGAGCGAACCTAACCAGGGGTTCTATGGCTACACCTTC
clone size: NA; V gene: TRBV19; J gene: TRBJ1-5; D gene: TRBD1; CDR3 protein: CASRSTGGVQPQHF; CDR3 DNA: TGTGCCAGTAGATCGACAGGGGGGGTTCAGCCCCAGCATTTT
clone size: few; V gene: TRBV6-5; J gene: TRBJ2-7; D gene: NA; CDR3 protein: CASSSQRGPYEQYF; CDR3 DNA: TGTGCCAGCAGTTCTCAAAGGGGCCCCTACGAGCAGTACTTC
clone size: NA; V gene: TRBV19; J gene: TRBJ2-7; D gene: TRBD2; CDR3 protein: CASSSTAGAYEQYF; CDR3 DNA: TGTGCCAGTAGTTCGACAGCGGGGGCCTACGAGCAGTACTTC
clone size: NA; V gene: TRBV30; J gene: TRBJ1-6; D gene: TRBD1; CDR3 protein: CAWSEGQKTSPLHF; CDR3 DNA: TGTGCCTGGAGTGAGGGACAGAAGACTTCACCCCTCCACTTT
clone size: once; V gene: TRBV7-9; J gene: TRBJ1-4; D gene: NA; CDR3 protein: CASSLSWAGNEKLFF; CDR3 DNA: TGTGCCAGCAGCTTAAGTTGGGCAGGGAATGAAAAACTGTTTTTT
clone size: few; V gene: TRBV7-9; J gene: TRBJ1-2; D gene: NA; CDR3 protein: CASSPFFGGSKDYGYTF; CDR3 DNA: TGTGCCAGCAGCCCGTTTTTTGGGGGGTCTAAAGACTATGGCTACACCTTC
clone size: NA; V gene: TRBV7-9; J gene: TRBJ2-1; D gene: TRBD2; CDR3 protein: CASSQRVGLAFYNEQFF; CDR3 DNA: TGTGCCAGCAGCCAAAGGGTGGGACTAGCCTTCTACAATGAGCAGTTCTTC
clone size: NA; V gene: TRBV5-6; J gene: TRBJ2-5; D gene: NA; CDR3 protein: CASSLGRWETQYF; CDR3 DNA: TGTGCCAGCAGCTTGGGGAGGTGGGAGACCCAGTACTTC
clone size: NA; V gene: TRBV11-2; J gene: TRBJ2-1; D gene: TRBD2; CDR3 protein: CASSPARGGTYNEQFF; CDR3 DNA: TGTGCCAGCAGCCCTGCACGCGGGGGTACCTACAATGAGCAGTTCTTC
clone size: NA; V gene: TRBV6-2/TRBV6-3; J gene: TRBJ2-5; D gene: NA; CDR3 protein: CASSYARETQYF; CDR3 DNA: TGTGCCAGCAGTTACGCCCGGGAGACCCAGTACTTC
clone size: once; V gene: TRBV19; J gene: TRBJ1-4; D gene: TRBD1; CDR3 protein: CASSPGTGDEKLFF; CDR3 DNA: TGTGCCAGTAGTCCCGGGACAGGGGATGAAAAACTGTTTTTT
clone size: NA; V gene: TRBV18; J gene: TRBJ1-4; D gene: TRBD1; CDR3 protein: CASSQTSTGTNEKLFF; CDR3 DNA: TGTGCCAGCTCACAAACTTCGACAGGGACTAATGAAAAACTGTTTTTT
clone size: NA; V gene: TRBV6-5; J gene: TRBJ2-5; D gene: NA; CDR3 protein: CASRLSWALDAQYF; CDR3 DNA: TGTGCCAGCAGACTCTCCTGGGCCCTCGATGCCCAGTACTTC
clone size: NA; V gene: TRBV28; J gene: TRBJ2-2; D gene: TRBD2; CDR3 protein: CASSLVQRGNTGELFF; CDR3 DNA: TGTGCCAGCAGTTTAGTCCAGCGGGGGAACACCGGGGAGCTGTTTTTT
clone size: once; V gene: TRBV5-1; J gene: TRBJ2-2; D gene: TRBD1; CDR3 protein: CASSLGYRGRSGELFF; CDR3 DNA: TGCGCCAGCAGCTTGGGGTACAGGGGAAGGTCCGGGGAGCTGTTTTTT
clone size: NA; V gene: TRBV7-8; J gene: TRBJ2-7; D gene: NA; CDR3 protein: CASSPDTGEQYF; CDR3 DNA: TGTGCCAGCAGCCCAGACACGGGGGAGCAGTACTTC
clone size: NA; V gene: TRBV27; J gene: TRBJ2-7; D gene: TRBD2; CDR3 protein: CASSPSSGPYEQYF; CDR3 DNA: TGTGCCAGCAGTCCAAGTAGCGGGCCCTACGAGCAGTACTTC
clone size: NA; V gene: TRBV11-3; J gene: TRBJ2-1; D gene: NA; CDR3 protein: CASSLVGGSYNEQFF; CDR3 DNA: TGTGCCAGCAGCTTAGTCGGGGGTTCCTACAATGAGCAGTTCTTC